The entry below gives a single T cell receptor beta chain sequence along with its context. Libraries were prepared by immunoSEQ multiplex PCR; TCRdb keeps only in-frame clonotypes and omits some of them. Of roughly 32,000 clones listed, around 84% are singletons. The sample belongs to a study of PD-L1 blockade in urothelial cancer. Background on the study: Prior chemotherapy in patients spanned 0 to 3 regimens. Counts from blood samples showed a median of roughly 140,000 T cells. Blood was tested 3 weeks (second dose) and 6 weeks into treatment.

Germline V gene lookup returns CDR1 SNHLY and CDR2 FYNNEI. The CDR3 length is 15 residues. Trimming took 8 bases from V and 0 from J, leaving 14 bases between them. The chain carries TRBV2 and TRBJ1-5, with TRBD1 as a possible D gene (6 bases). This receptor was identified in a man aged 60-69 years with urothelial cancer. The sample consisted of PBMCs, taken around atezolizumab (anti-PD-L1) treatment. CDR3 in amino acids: CASEDQGLSNQPQHF. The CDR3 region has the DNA TGTGCCAGCGAAGATCAGGGGCTTAGCAATCAGCCCCAGCATTTT.